A selection of T cell receptor beta chains follows, all from one sample in a study of blood T cell repertoires in COVID-19. The repertoire was sequenced with immunoSEQ multiplex PCR; TCRdb's copy has only in-frame clones and lacks some. The sample contains more than 70,000 clones, 70% to 90% of which appear only once. The sample consisted of peripheral blood. Receptors originate from a woman of 80 years or more with acute or convalescent COVID-19. Both conserved end residues are part of each CDR3. The order of the fields is clone size, D gene, J gene, V gene, CDR3 DNA, CDR3 protein. D genes are given only for firm matches. A row's size may be missing; if present it is once, few, many or a size class.

clone_size: once
d_call: .
j_call: TRBJ1-4
v_call: TRBV30
cdr3_nt: TGTGCCTGGAGTGTAGTAACGGGGGGGAAACTGTTTTTT
cdr3_aa: CAWSVVTGGKLFF

clone_size: .
d_call: TRBD2
j_call: TRBJ2-3
v_call: TRBV15
cdr3_nt: TGTGCCACCAGCAGAGATAAGCGGGGAACAGATACGCAGTATTTT
cdr3_aa: CATSRDKRGTDTQYF

clone_size: .
d_call: TRBD1
j_call: TRBJ2-2
v_call: TRBV27
cdr3_nt: TGTGCCAGCAGTACCACGACAGGGCCCGGGGAGCTGTTTTTT
cdr3_aa: CASSTTTGPGELFF

clone_size: .
d_call: .
j_call: TRBJ2-5
v_call: TRBV7-9
cdr3_nt: TGTGCCAGCAGCAGTTGGGGGGAGGGACAGGATCAAGAGACCCAGTACTTC
cdr3_aa: CASSSWGEGQDQETQYF

clone_size: once
d_call: .
j_call: TRBJ1-3
v_call: TRBV15
cdr3_nt: TGTGCCACCCGAACAGGGAACTCTGGAAACACCATATATTTT
cdr3_aa: CATRTGNSGNTIYF

clone_size: .
d_call: TRBD1
j_call: TRBJ1-3
v_call: TRBV7-3
cdr3_nt: TGTGCCAGCAGTCCGACAGGGGGCTCTGGAAACACCATATATTTT
cdr3_aa: CASSPTGGSGNTIYF

clone_size: .
d_call: .
j_call: TRBJ1-1
v_call: TRBV7-9
cdr3_nt: TGTGCCAGCAGCTTACAGATTGAAGCTTTCTTT
cdr3_aa: CASSLQIEAFF

clone_size: .
d_call: .
j_call: TRBJ1-5
v_call: TRBV4-1
cdr3_nt: TGCGCCAGCAGCCAAGAGGGCCAGCCCCAGCATTTT
cdr3_aa: CASSQEGQPQHF

clone_size: .
d_call: .
j_call: TRBJ1-4
v_call: TRBV7-2
cdr3_nt: TGTGCCAGCAGCCAACAGCCCTCGGGGAAAAAACTGTTTTTT
cdr3_aa: CASSQQPSGKKLFF

clone_size: .
d_call: .
j_call: TRBJ1-5
v_call: TRBV28
cdr3_nt: TGTGCCAGCAGTTTCGGCAGGGCGGTTGGGAATCAGCCCCAGCATTTT
cdr3_aa: CASSFGRAVGNQPQHF

clone_size: .
d_call: TRBD2
j_call: TRBJ2-2
v_call: TRBV9
cdr3_nt: TGTGCCAGCAGCCCTCATTCTGGGCGGGGGGACACCGGGGAGCTGTTTTTT
cdr3_aa: CASSPHSGRGDTGELFF

clone_size: .
d_call: .
j_call: TRBJ2-2
v_call: TRBV9
cdr3_nt: TGTGCCAGCAGCGTCTCCTACAGGGTTAGCACCGGGGAGCTGTTTTTT
cdr3_aa: CASSVSYRVSTGELFF

clone_size: .
d_call: .
j_call: TRBJ1-1
v_call: TRBV6-5
cdr3_nt: TGTGCCAGCAGTTACTCAATCGTGAACACTGAAGCTTTCTTT
cdr3_aa: CASSYSIVNTEAFF

clone_size: .
d_call: TRBD1
j_call: TRBJ2-7
v_call: TRBV2
cdr3_nt: TGTGCCAGCAGTGGGGGACAGGGAAGCTACGAGCAGTACTTC
cdr3_aa: CASSGGQGSYEQYF

clone_size: .
d_call: TRBD1
j_call: TRBJ1-1
v_call: TRBV5-1
cdr3_nt: TGCGCCAGCACAGGGGGCGCGGGTGAAGCTTTCTTT
cdr3_aa: CASTGGAGEAFF

clone_size: .
d_call: .
j_call: TRBJ1-5
v_call: TRBV28
cdr3_nt: TGTGCCAGCAGTCGACGGCGGGGTGGTCAGCCCCAGCATTTT
cdr3_aa: CASSRRRGGQPQHF

clone_size: .
d_call: .
j_call: TRBJ1-2
v_call: TRBV29-1
cdr3_nt: TGCAGCGTTGAGTTAGTCGCGTATGGCTACACCTTC
cdr3_aa: CSVELVAYGYTF

clone_size: .
d_call: .
j_call: TRBJ1-1
v_call: TRBV7-6
cdr3_nt: TGTGCCAGCAGCGATATCGGGGGTTCGGGGAACACTGAAGCTTTCTTT
cdr3_aa: CASSDIGGSGNTEAFF

clone_size: .
d_call: .
j_call: TRBJ1-5
v_call: TRBV4-1
cdr3_nt: TGCGCCAGCAGCCTTCGACTGTTTAGCAATCAGCCCCAGCATTTT
cdr3_aa: CASSLRLFSNQPQHF

clone_size: few
d_call: TRBD2
j_call: TRBJ2-1
v_call: TRBV6-5
cdr3_nt: TGTGCCAGCAGTTATGGGGCTAGCGGGGGAACGAAAGAGCAGTTCTTC
cdr3_aa: CASSYGASGGTKEQFF

clone_size: many
d_call: TRBD1
j_call: TRBJ1-1
v_call: TRBV3-1/TRBV3-2
cdr3_nt: TGTGCCAGCAGCGCCAACCGGGACAGTGGTGCTAGGGCTTTCTTT
cdr3_aa: CASSANRDSGARAFF

clone_size: .
d_call: TRBD2
j_call: TRBJ2-7
v_call: TRBV5-4
cdr3_nt: TGTGCCACCTCACCGGGGGGGGATGGCTCCTACGAGCAGTACTTC
cdr3_aa: CATSPGGDGSYEQYF

clone_size: .
d_call: TRBD2
j_call: TRBJ2-1
v_call: TRBV7-7
cdr3_nt: TGTGCTAGTAGCCCTAGGAGCGGGGGGGGCCACAATGAGCAGTTCTTC
cdr3_aa: CASSPRSGGGHNEQFF

clone_size: .
d_call: .
j_call: TRBJ1-1
v_call: TRBV7-9
cdr3_nt: TGTGCCAGCAGTCAAGGGGCAGGGCGAGGTTGGACTGAAGCTTTCTTT
cdr3_aa: CASSQGAGRGWTEAFF

clone_size: .
d_call: .
j_call: TRBJ1-6
v_call: TRBV5-4
cdr3_nt: TGTGCCAGCAGCTCTGGAGGACGGTATAATTCACCCCTCCACTTT
cdr3_aa: CASSSGGRYNSPLHF

clone_size: .
d_call: TRBD1
j_call: TRBJ2-5
v_call: TRBV27
cdr3_nt: TGTGCCAGCCGCCCCACGGACAGGGGGCCAGAGACCCAGTACTTC
cdr3_aa: CASRPTDRGPETQYF

clone_size: .
d_call: .
j_call: TRBJ2-7
v_call: TRBV27
cdr3_nt: TGTGCCAGCAGTCCAGAGGGATACGAGCAGTACTTC
cdr3_aa: CASSPEGYEQYF

clone_size: .
d_call: TRBD1
j_call: TRBJ2-2
v_call: TRBV24-1
cdr3_nt: TGTGCCACCAAGGGACAGGGGGCGACCGGGGAGCTGTTTTTT
cdr3_aa: CATKGQGATGELFF

clone_size: .
d_call: TRBD1
j_call: TRBJ1-4
v_call: TRBV7-8
cdr3_nt: TGTGCCAGCAGCTCGACAGGGAGGAGGGAAAAACTGTTTTTT
cdr3_aa: CASSSTGRREKLFF

clone_size: .
d_call: TRBD1
j_call: TRBJ1-2
v_call: TRBV24-1
cdr3_nt: TGTGCCACCAGTGAGCCCGGGCGAGGGGGCGGCTACACCTTC
cdr3_aa: CATSEPGRGGGYTF

clone_size: few
d_call: TRBD1
j_call: TRBJ2-2
v_call: TRBV2
cdr3_nt: TGTGCCAGCAGAGGGACAGGGAGGGACACCGGGGAGCTGTTTTTT
cdr3_aa: CASRGTGRDTGELFF

clone_size: .
d_call: .
j_call: TRBJ1-1
v_call: TRBV2
cdr3_nt: TGTGCCAGCAGTGGACAGCTGAACACTGAAGCTTTCTTT
cdr3_aa: CASSGQLNTEAFF

clone_size: .
d_call: .
j_call: TRBJ2-7
v_call: TRBV7-2
cdr3_nt: TGTGCCAGCAGCTCCAGGGGACAGCAGTACTTC
cdr3_aa: CASSSRGQQYF

clone_size: .
d_call: .
j_call: TRBJ2-7
v_call: TRBV5-4
cdr3_nt: TGTGCCAGCAGCCTAAACGGACAGACCTACGAGCAGTACTTC
cdr3_aa: CASSLNGQTYEQYF

clone_size: .
d_call: TRBD1
j_call: TRBJ1-2
v_call: TRBV5-6
cdr3_nt: TGTGCCAGCAGCTTCGACCGACAGGGGGTATGGGGTGGCTACACCTTC
cdr3_aa: CASSFDRQGVWGGYTF

clone_size: .
d_call: TRBD1
j_call: TRBJ1-2
v_call: TRBV5-1
cdr3_nt: TGCGCCAGCAGCCCCACCGGGACAGAAATCCTCAACTATGGCTACACCTTC
cdr3_aa: CASSPTGTEILNYGYTF

clone_size: .
d_call: TRBD2
j_call: TRBJ2-5
v_call: TRBV29-1
cdr3_nt: TGCAGCGTTGCCCGCGGGGGGACCGAGACCCAGTACTTC
cdr3_aa: CSVARGGTETQYF

clone_size: few
d_call: .
j_call: TRBJ1-2
v_call: TRBV19
cdr3_nt: TGTGCCAGTAGGGATCAGGGTTCTGACTATGGCTACACCTTC
cdr3_aa: CASRDQGSDYGYTF

clone_size: .
d_call: .
j_call: TRBJ1-2
v_call: TRBV14
cdr3_nt: TGTGCCAGCAGCCAAGGCGTTAACTATGGCTACACCTTC
cdr3_aa: CASSQGVNYGYTF

clone_size: .
d_call: TRBD1
j_call: TRBJ2-3
v_call: TRBV11-2
cdr3_nt: TGTGCCAGCAGCTTAGGCCAGGGGGCTTCAGATACGCAGTATTTT
cdr3_aa: CASSLGQGASDTQYF

clone_size: .
d_call: TRBD1
j_call: TRBJ1-1
v_call: TRBV12-3/TRBV12-4
cdr3_nt: TGTGCCAGCAGTTTCGTGGACAGGGCCCCTTTCTTT
cdr3_aa: CASSFVDRAPFF

clone_size: .
d_call: .
j_call: TRBJ1-5
v_call: TRBV18
cdr3_nt: TGTGCCAGCTCACCAAACCCAGACAATAGCAATCAGCCCCAGCATTTT
cdr3_aa: CASSPNPDNSNQPQHF

clone_size: .
d_call: .
j_call: TRBJ1-4
v_call: TRBV25-1
cdr3_nt: TGTGCCAGCAGTGTGGGAGGTACCGCTAATGAAAAACTGTTTTTT
cdr3_aa: CASSVGGTANEKLFF

clone_size: .
d_call: TRBD1
j_call: TRBJ2-7
v_call: TRBV24-1
cdr3_nt: TGTGCCACCATCCGGGACAGATCCTACGAGCAGTACTTC
cdr3_aa: CATIRDRSYEQYF

clone_size: .
d_call: TRBD1
j_call: TRBJ2-2
v_call: TRBV4-1
cdr3_nt: TGCGCCAGCAGCTTTGGCCCGACAGGGGAGACCGGGGAGCTGTTTTTT
cdr3_aa: CASSFGPTGETGELFF

clone_size: .
d_call: .
j_call: TRBJ2-3
v_call: TRBV5-6
cdr3_nt: TGTGCCAGCAGCGTTCGGGGGACCGGGGGAGCAGATACGCAGTATTTT
cdr3_aa: CASSVRGTGGADTQYF

clone_size: .
d_call: .
j_call: TRBJ2-3
v_call: TRBV6-2/TRBV6-3
cdr3_nt: TGTGCCAGCAGTTACCTCCGCACAGATACGCAGTATTTT
cdr3_aa: CASSYLRTDTQYF

clone_size: .
d_call: .
j_call: TRBJ2-2
v_call: TRBV2
cdr3_nt: TGTGCCAGCAGGGGACAATCCACCGGGGAGCTGTTTTTT
cdr3_aa: CASRGQSTGELFF

clone_size: .
d_call: .
j_call: TRBJ2-1
v_call: TRBV3-1/TRBV3-2
cdr3_nt: TGTGCCAGCAGCCCCGAAGGGAGTTACTACAATGAGCAGTTCTTC
cdr3_aa: CASSPEGSYYNEQFF

clone_size: once
d_call: .
j_call: TRBJ1-2
v_call: TRBV6-1
cdr3_nt: TGTGCCAGCAGTGAAGGTACTTTTGGCTACACCTTC
cdr3_aa: CASSEGTFGYTF

clone_size: .
d_call: .
j_call: TRBJ1-1
v_call: TRBV10-1
cdr3_nt: TGCGCCAGCAGTCGGCTACAGGCGGAGGGAGCTTTCTTT
cdr3_aa: CASSRLQAEGAFF

clone_size: .
d_call: TRBD2
j_call: TRBJ2-5
v_call: TRBV3-1/TRBV3-2
cdr3_nt: TGTGCCAGCAGCCAAGACGCTAGCGGGAGGGGGTCCCAGTACTTC
cdr3_aa: CASSQDASGRGSQYF

clone_size: .
d_call: TRBD2
j_call: TRBJ2-1
v_call: TRBV9
cdr3_nt: TGTGCCAGCAGCAGACTAGCGGGGGGGCATGAGCAGTTCTTC
cdr3_aa: CASSRLAGGHEQFF

clone_size: .
d_call: .
j_call: TRBJ2-7
v_call: TRBV18
cdr3_nt: TGTGCCAGCTCACCACCGACAGGACTGGGGCACTCCTACGAGCAGTACTTC
cdr3_aa: CASSPPTGLGHSYEQYF